Listed here are 32 T cell receptor beta chains from one sample, sequenced in a study of blood T cell repertoires in COVID-19. The table came from immunoSEQ multiplex PCR; TCRdb's copy has only in-frame clones and leaves some out. The data show fewer than 350,000 clones, with 80% to 85% seen just once and over 2.5% held by the top ten. The sample comprised peripheral blood. Source of these receptors: a woman in her fifties or sixties with active or convalescent COVID-19.

This chain links TRBV5-4 with TRBJ2-1; tentatively, D is TRBD1 (5 bases). The CDR3 has 14 amino acids. From germline, CDR1 is SGHNT and CDR2 YYREEE (reference sequence). The V end was cut by 2 bases, the J end by 13 bases, with 19 bases between. CDR3 DNA: TGTGCCAGCAGCTTTTTAGGACAAGGGATAGGACAGTTCTTC. The encoded protein is CASSFLGQGIGQFF.

The chain employs TRBV6-5 and TRBJ1-2, with 8 bases matching TRBD1. Germline values: CDR1 MNHEY, CDR2 SVGAGI. The CDR3 contains 14 residues. J gave up 2 bases and V 6 bases, and 5 bases lay outside the gene matches. This CDR3 is CASRQGARNYGYTF. DNA of the CDR3: TGTGCCAGCAGGCAGGGGGCGCGGAACTATGGCTACACCTTC.

The table lists this clone with a few counts. This sequence joins TRBV2 and TRBJ1-1; 12 bases are shared with TRBD1. Per the germline V gene, CDR1 is SNHLY and CDR2 is FYNNEI. The CDR3 sequence is 14 residues long. J lost 6 bases, V lost 6 bases, and 5 bases had no gene match. CDR3 loop: CASRLRDRGPEAFF. CDR3 in DNA: TGTGCCAGCAGACTCCGGGACAGGGGGCCTGAAGCTTTCTTT. Full variable domain (missing parts from reference TRBV2 and TRBJ1-1): EPEVTQTPSHQVTQMGQEVILRCVPISNHLYFYWYRQILGQKVEFLVSFYNNEISEKSEIFDDQFSVERPDGSNFTLKIRSTKLEDSAMYFCASRLRDRGPEAFFGQGTRLTVV.

The CDR3 protein is CATSRDLASLDEQYF. As DNA, the CDR3 is TGTGCCACCAGCAGAGATCTCGCTAGCTTAGACGAGCAGTACTTC. V and J are TRBV15 and TRBJ2-7, with D possibly TRBD2 on 5 matching bases. CDR1 and CDR2 from the germline V gene are LNHNV and YYDKDF (reference sequence). V was shortened by 0 bases and J by 5 bases, with 14 bases between the two germline ends. This CDR3 has 15 amino acids.

CDR3 region: CASSDSGNEKLFF. The CDR3 coding sequence is TGTGCCAGCAGTGATTCGGGGAATGAAAAACTGTTTTTT. V gene TRBV6-1 combines with J gene TRBJ1-4; D remains ambiguous. V shed 3 bases and J shed 5 bases, with 7 bases lying between them. This CDR3 is built from 13 residues. Germline lookup yields CDR1 MNHNS and CDR2 SASEGT.

The chain combines TRBV5-4 with TRBJ1-6, with D uncertain. CDR1 is SGHNT and CDR2 is YYREEE in the germline V gene (reference sequence). V lost 2 bases and J 9 bases, leaving 12 bases between the germline ends. This CDR3 contains 14 residues. As DNA, the CDR3 is TGTGCCAGCAGCTTCCCCGAACAGACTTCACCCCTCCACTTT. Its translation: CASSFPEQTSPLHF.

V and J are TRBV6-2 or TRBV6-3 and TRBJ2-2, with 12 bases identical to TRBD1. The CDR3 has 16 residues. V lost 5 bases, J lost 5 bases, and 6 bases stayed unmatched. CDR1 is MNHEY and CDR2 is SVGEGT in the germline V gene. The CDR3 nucleotides are TGTGCCAGCAGTATACCGGGACAGGGGGCAACCGGGGAGCTGTTTTTT. It translates to CASSIPGQGATGELFF.

The gene calls are TRBV5-5 and TRBJ1-1, with 9 bases matching TRBD1. Trimming cost V 2 bases and J 10 bases; bases outside gene matches: 15. The CDR3 has 16 residues. Germline-derived CDR1 and CDR2 are SGHKS and YYEKEE (reference sequence). CDR3 residues: CASSFLPGGEGQGAFF. In nucleotides, the CDR3 is TGTGCCAGCAGCTTCTTACCTGGAGGGGAGGGACAGGGAGCTTTCTTT.

Details on this clone: Other DNA sequences within the sample encode an identical CDR3. This chain links TRBV29-1 with TRBJ2-7, with 10 bases that match TRBD1. Germline assignment: CDR1 SQVTM and CDR2 ANQGSEA. V was clipped by 4 bases and J by 5 bases; unmatched bases: 2. This CDR3 region has 12 residues. CDR3 sequence: CSVGQGADEQYF. In DNA form, the CDR3 reads TGCAGCGTTGGACAGGGGGCCGACGAGCAGTACTTC.

This rearrangement joins TRBV7-9 to TRBJ2-7; D is uncertain. Germline CDR1 and CDR2: SEHNR and FQNEAQ (reference sequence). V lost 2 bases and J 3 bases, leaving 5 bases between the germline ends. The CDR3 is made up of 12 amino acids. CDR3 nucleotide sequence: TGTGCCAGCAGCTTACCGGTCTACGAGCAGTACTTC. Protein product: CASSLPVYEQYF.

This rearrangement joins TRBV18 to TRBJ1-1; 8 nucleotides line up with TRBD1. J lost 3 bases, V lost 6 bases, and 9 bases had no gene match. The CDR3 is 15 amino acids. Per the germline V gene, CDR1 is KGHSH and CDR2 is LQKENI. The CDR3 DNA sequence: TGTGCCAGCTCGCCCAGGGGGCATGTGGACACTGAAGCTTTCTTT. This gives the protein CASSPRGHVDTEAFF.

CDR3 DNA: TGTGCCAGCGCCTCCTGGAGCGGGGGGCTTTCAGGGACCCAGTACTTC. Its protein product is CASASWSGGLSGTQYF. This chain links TRBV19 with TRBJ2-5; 9 nucleotides agree with TRBD2. V trimming: 9 bases; J trimming: 7 bases; junction bases outside the gene matches: 18. This CDR3 comprises 16 residues. Germline CDR1 is LNHDA and CDR2 is SQIVND (reference sequence).

CDR3 in amino acids: CASSRTGAGELFF. CDR3 DNA sequence: TGTGCCAGCAGCCGTACAGGGGCCGGGGAGCTGTTTTTT. The gene calls are TRBV12-3 or TRBV12-4 and TRBJ2-2; TRBD1 aligns across 7 bases. The CDR3 length is 13 residues. J gave up 6 bases and V 6 bases, and 4 bases lay outside the gene matches.

The chain combines TRBV2 with TRBJ2-7; 7 nucleotides align to TRBD1. CDR3 length: 13 residues. Germline values: CDR1 SNHLY, CDR2 FYNNEI. V shed 6 bases and J 8 bases; nucleotides not matched to a gene: 10. CDR3 residues: CASRNDLQGKQYF. As DNA, the CDR3 is TGTGCCAGCAGGAACGATCTACAGGGGAAGCAGTACTTC. Full variable domain (rest looked up from reference TRBV2 and TRBJ2-7): EPEVTQTPSHQVTQMGQEVILRCVPISNHLYFYWYRQILGQKVEFLVSFYNNEISEKSEIFDDQFSVERPDGSNFTLKIRSTKLEDSAMYFCASRNDLQGKQYFGPGTRLTVT.

This clone has only a few counts. The chain is built from TRBV27 and TRBJ1-3, with 7 nucleotides matching TRBD1. CDR3 size: 17 residues. V lost 5 bases and J lost 0; bases outside the gene matches: 10. Germline V gives CDR1 MNHEY, CDR2 SMNVEV (reference sequence). CDR3 DNA sequence: TGTGCCAGCAGTCCGACCTGGACAGGTTACTCTGGAAACACCATATATTTT. Encoded protein: CASSPTWTGYSGNTIYF.

The chain has TRBV18 and TRBJ1-6, with D maybe TRBD1 (5 bases). The CDR3 has 16 residues. Germline-derived CDR1 and CDR2 are KGHSH and LQKENI. Deletions cut 1 base from V and 5 bases from J, with 12 bases between. CDR3 DNA: TGTGCCAGCTCACCACTACCAGGGCCGGATAATTCACCCCTCCACTTT. Its translation: CASSPLPGPDNSPLHF. Together with reference TRBV18 and TRBJ1-6, the CDR3 gives the full variable domain: NAGVMQNPRHLVRRRGQEARLRCSPMKGHSHVYWYRQLPEEGLKFMVYLQKENIIDESGMPKERFSAEFPKEGPSILRIQQVVRGDSAAYFCASSPLPGPDNSPLHFGNGTRLTVT.

This clone was observed a single time. The chain has TRBV5-4 and TRBJ1-6, with a possible D match to TRBD1 (6 bases). Per the germline V gene, CDR1 is SGHNT and CDR2 is YYREEE (reference sequence). V shed 6 bases and J shed 7 bases, with 14 bases lying between them. The CDR3 runs to 14 residues. The CDR3 region is CASNLQGTNSPLHF. The DNA for the CDR3 is TGTGCCAGCAACTTACAGGGCACGAATTCACCCCTCCACTTT.

This clone was picked up a small number of times. The chain couples TRBV30 to TRBJ1-5, with D uncertain. From germline, CDR1 is GTSNPN and CDR2 SVGIG (reference sequence). The CDR3 length is 13 residues. Trimming removed 2 bases at V and 4 bases at J, with 9 bases between. The DNA for the CDR3 is TGTGCCTGGAGTCTTACCCGGAATCAGCCCCAGCATTTT. Translation gives CAWSLTRNQPQHF.

V is TRBV6-2 or TRBV6-3 and J is TRBJ1-6; no firm D call. From germline, CDR1 is MNHEY and CDR2 SVGEGT. V shed 2 bases and J shed 0 bases, with 8 bases lying between them. This CDR3 is 16 amino acids long. This CDR3 is CASSYLGSSYNSPLHF. The CDR3, as DNA: TGTGCCAGCAGTTACCTGGGGAGCTCCTATAATTCACCCCTCCACTTT.

The V and J genes are TRBV7-2 and TRBJ1-5; TRBD1 might be the D (6 bases). V was cut by 2 bases and J by 3 bases, with 11 bases left in between. The CDR3 consists of 15 residues. Germline V lookup: CDR1 SGHTA, CDR2 FQGNSA. Here the CDR3 reads CASSLFGQINQPQHF. The CDR3 coding sequence is TGTGCCAGCAGCTTATTCGGACAGATCAATCAGCCCCAGCATTTT.

The chain is built from TRBV5-4 and TRBJ2-5, with D tentatively TRBD1 (6 bases). The germline gives CDR1 SGHNT, CDR2 YYREEE (reference sequence). The V end lost 0 bases, the J end lost 1 base, and 13 bases lay between the germline ends. CDR3 size: 16 residues. CDR3 nucleotides: TGTGCCAGCAGCTTGGGGGCAGGGGCAGGCCAAGAGACCCAGTACTTC. Its translation: CASSLGAGAGQETQYF.

The table lists this clone with a count of one. This chain uses TRBV11-3 with TRBJ2-7; D may be TRBD2 (6 bases). The CDR3 is 13 residues long. The germline V gene encodes CDR1 SGHNT and CDR2 YENEEA. V was clipped by 3 bases and J by 6 bases, with 12 bases between them. As DNA, the CDR3 is TGTGCCAGCAGCTTCGGGGGTTCTCCCGAGCAGTACTTC. This sequence encodes CASSFGGSPEQYF.

This chain connects TRBV18 to TRBJ1-2; TRBD1 matches at 10 bases. Germline CDR1 KGHSH, CDR2 LQKENI. The CDR3 is made up of 14 amino acids. V shed 6 bases, J shed 7 bases, and the junction held 8 bases outside the gene matches. CDR3 nucleotides: TGTGCCAGCTCGGATACCGGGACAGGGGCTGGCTACACCTTC. It translates to CASSDTGTGAGYTF.

The V call is TRBV6-4, the J call TRBJ2-2, with 11 nucleotides matching TRBD2. J lost 4 bases, V lost 6 bases, and 4 bases had no gene match. This CDR3 has 15 residues. Germline V gene lookup returns CDR1 MRHNA and CDR2 SNTAGT. The CDR3 here is CASSRTSGRTGELFF. DNA of the CDR3: TGTGCCAGCAGCCGGACTAGCGGGCGCACCGGGGAGCTGTTTTTT.

This clone is a singleton in its sample. The J gene is TRBJ2-3, the V gene TRBV20-1; no definite D call. CDR3 size: 11 residues. V was shortened by 6 bases and J by 5 bases, with 9 bases between the two germline ends. The germline V gene encodes CDR1 DFQATT and CDR2 SNEGSKA (reference sequence). For the CDR3, the DNA is TGCAGTGCGAGGTCCGTAGATACGCAGTATTTT. The encoded protein is CSARSVDTQYF.

This clone was counted once. V gene TRBV18 combines with J gene TRBJ2-3, with D tentatively TRBD1 (6 bases). Between the trimmed V and J ends, which lost 6 bases and 2 bases, there was a span of 15 bases. Germline V lookup: CDR1 KGHSH, CDR2 LQKENI. This CDR3 spans 15 amino acids. CDR3 sequence: CASSPQGRATDTQYF. The CDR3 DNA sequence: TGTGCCAGCTCTCCCCAGGGGCGAGCCACAGATACGCAGTATTTT.

Of note for this clone: The sample contains more than one DNA sequence encoding this CDR3. This rearrangement joins TRBV7-3 to TRBJ2-5; tentative D call: TRBD1 (6 bases). Germline V gene data show CDR1 as SGHTA and CDR2 as FQGTGA. The CDR3 runs 13 residues. V was trimmed by 2 bases and J by 4 bases, leaving 8 bases between them. In DNA form, the CDR3 reads TGTGCCAGCAGCTTACGAGGGGGAGAGACCCAGTACTTC. Translating it yields CASSLRGGETQYF.

The V and J genes are TRBV7-9 and TRBJ1-5; TRBD1 might be the D (5 bases). CDR1 is SEHNR and CDR2 is FQNEAQ in the germline V gene (reference sequence). The CDR3 is 14 residues long. V was clipped by 3 bases and J by 7 bases, with 13 bases between them. The CDR3 spells CASSLRDAGQPQHF. The CDR3 DNA follows: TGTGCCAGCAGCTTGAGGGACGCGGGGCAGCCCCAGCATTTT.

The chain links TRBV18 to TRBJ2-3; TRBD2 matches 7 bases. Per germline, CDR1 KGHSH and CDR2 LQKENI. With 3 bases clipped from V and 2 bases from J, the junction kept 11 bases outside the gene matches. The CDR3 has 17 residues. The CDR3 protein is CASSPKGPAGITDTQYF. As DNA, the CDR3 is TGTGCCAGCTCACCTAAGGGCCCAGCGGGGATCACAGATACGCAGTATTTT.

The chain carries TRBV5-1 and TRBJ2-2; perhaps TRBD1 as D (6 bases). Trimming shortened V by 0 bases and J by 7 bases, and 16 bases separated the two germline ends. In germline, CDR1 is SGHRS, CDR2 YFSETQ. This CDR3 region has 16 residues. The CDR3 sequence is CASSLADKGGDGELFF. The DNA of the CDR3 is TGCGCCAGCAGCTTGGCCGATAAAGGGGGTGACGGGGAGCTGTTTTTT.

The chain links TRBV24-1 to TRBJ2-1; 8 positions agree with TRBD2. The CDR3 is 15 amino acids. Germline V gene lookup returns CDR1 KGHDR and CDR2 SFDVKD. V was pared by 1 base and J by 8 bases, with 6 bases of the junction left unmatched. CDR3 nucleotides: TGTGCCACCAGTGATTTCGGGGGGGCGGTGCATGAGCAGTTCTTC. It yields the protein CATSDFGGAVHEQFF.

The gene calls are TRBV19 and TRBJ1-1, with unresolved D. V was cut by 2 bases and J by 3 bases, with 10 bases left in between. CDR3 length equals 14 residues. Germline V gene lookup returns CDR1 LNHDA and CDR2 SQIVND (reference sequence). CDR3: CASSITGGDTEAFF. Here the CDR3 DNA reads TGTGCCAGTAGTATAACCGGCGGGGACACTGAAGCTTTCTTT.